This record looks at one T cell receptor (beta chain) sequence and its context. Its antigen is still unknown. The data originate from a study of cytomegalovirus exposure and HLA in healthy donors. Germline V CDR1 and CDR2: LGHNA, YSLEER. Trimming at V came to 6 bases and at J to 3 bases, leaving 3 bases not matched to a gene. The CDR3 runs 15 residues. When sampled, the donors appeared nominally healthy, though they likely had unrecorded immune exposures. This PCR relied on a set of 60 Vbeta primers and 13 Jbeta primers. As handled by the study authors: In a later analysis, some 80 million unique TCR beta chains included roughly 11 million shared by two or more donors. The table came from immunoSEQ multiplex PCR; TCRdb's copy has only in-frame clones and leaves some out. V and J calls and clone size are as listed in that table; D and trimming were resolved from the DNA. The table shows 65,000 to 90,000 clones, with over 70% occurring only once.

Study findings and constraints: The authors later found HLA-associated TCR beta chains more clonally expanded than equally common others. Some segments of the V type, notably TRBV6-2 and TRBV6-3, were excluded as indistinguishable.

V and J are TRBV4-3 and TRBJ2-2; TRBD2 agrees at 11 bases. The sample comprised PBMCs. This TCR was sampled from a man aged 35 to 55 in good health and CMV-seronegative. DNA for the CDR3: TGCGCCAGCAGTCTACTAGCGGGGGACACCGGGGAGCTGTTTTTT. Translating gives CASSLLAGDTGELFF.